This TCR beta chain came from a study of blood T cell repertoires in COVID-19 (dated by TCRdb to 2020 to 2021). General notes on the study: Collaborator samples came from the United States, Italy and Spain and covered acute and convalescent phases of COVID-19. Where available, HLA class I and class II types were obtained from metadata supplied by the sample provider rather than from assay-based typing. The prospective study material was composed of cDNA or gDNA derived from T cells, B-cell-depleted T cells, or PBMCs. Sample metadata almost always included a de-identified subject ID, COVID-19 status, age in years and sex. The repertoires were made available in a free public database intended to serve as a resource for research on the immune response to SARS-CoV-2. The samples were drawn from the first 160 participants of the ongoing ImmuneRACE study and from over 950 subjects provided by 6 global collaborators. The dataset comprised deeply sampled blood TCRbeta repertoires from subjects exposed to, actively infected with, or recovered from COVID-19. Broader findings and caveats from the paper: How much clinical and demographic metadata was included differed by source and by participant, and the metadata was provided uncurated.

The immunoSEQ Assay, a bias-controlled multiplex PCR, was used to amplify TCRbeta CDR3 regions from genomic DNA. Processing in the source paper ran as follows. The number of nucleated cells in each sample was estimated from the amplification of reference gene primers within the assay. Sequence reads were collapsed and filtered to measure the absolute abundance of every unique TCRbeta CDR3 rearrangement. For each sample, productive Simpson clonality was calculated as the square root of Simpson's diversity index across productive rearrangements. The table comes from immuneACCESS by way of TCRdb, which keeps in-frame sequences with V and J called. Part of the clones is missing from these tables; in studies checked, under half for an unresolved V gene and the rest for unknown reasons. V, J and clone size reflect that table, while D and trimming were determined from the DNA. The sample table records 200,000 to 250,000 clones; about 82% of these occur just once. The ten biggest clones cover roughly 2% of the sample.

Concerning this clone: Its cognate antigen has yet to be identified. Base qualities are missing; no much larger clone stands one base away.

CDR1 is given as SNHLY and CDR2 as FYNNEI, both from the germline V gene. Inclusive of the bounding cysteine and phenylalanine, the CDR3 is 14 residues long. Only the CDR3 DNA stays, 42 bases, in frame from base 1. V has 8 bases trimmed and J has 9 bases trimmed; junction bases matching no gene number 14. Participants in the prospective study were aged roughly 18 to 100 years, lived in approximately 26 United States geographic areas, and enrolled through a virtual design. Cohort assignment in the prospective study relied on participant-reported clinical history from a screening survey and a study questionnaire. ImmuneRACE Cohort 3 recovered participants were defined by two consecutive negative NP/OP PCR tests, healthcare professional clearance, or symptom resolution. Mobile phlebotomists in the prospective study collected whole blood, serum and a nasopharyngeal or oropharyngeal swab from every participant. Participants in the prospective study had the option to provide additional blood draws and questionnaires over an approximately 2-month period. Before DNA extraction, blood samples from the prospective study were shipped at room temperature or frozen.

The receptor was derived from a woman aged 50 to 60 who had recovered from COVID-19. The chain was built from TRBV2 and TRBJ2-7, with 9 bases matching TRBD2. The sample was PBMCs or T cells enriched from blood (not recorded which). The CDR3 protein: CASRGWLAGALQYF. The nucleotide sequence is TGTGCCAGCCGGGGTTGGTTAGCGGGAGCCTTGCAGTACTTC.